One and the same sample provided the 14 T cell receptor beta chains below, sequenced in a study of CD8 T cells in Susac syndrome. Random hexamers were used to reverse transcribe 0.5 to 1 ug of RNA. TCRdb reprocessed the immunoSEQ multiplex PCR reads via MiXCR and lists one record per CDR3 protein. The sample shows about 140,000 distinct CDR3 sequences, over 90% of them seen only once. The specimen was CD4+ T cells from PBMCs. These TCRs come from a human donor with Susac syndrome.

This chain links TRBV3-1 with TRBJ2-7; no definite D call. Germline V gene lookup returns CDR1 LGHDT and CDR2 YNNKEL (reference sequence). The CDR3 is 12 residues long. V lost 1 base to trimming and J lost 1 base, with 2 bases between them. CDR3 bases: TGTGCCAGCAGCCAAGGGTCCTACGAGCAGTACTTC. This gives the protein CASSQGSYEQYF.

V is TRBV14 and J is TRBJ1-2; D perhaps matches TRBD1 (6 bases). This CDR3 is built from 16 residues. Germline values: CDR1 SGHDN, CDR2 FVKESK. V shed 4 bases and J shed 1 base, with 16 bases lying between them. CDR3: CASSLLTGGLNYGYTF. The CDR3 DNA reads as TGTGCCAGCAGCCTACTGACAGGCGGCCTTAACTATGGCTACACCTTC.

CDR3 DNA: TGTGCCAGCTCACCGCCTGGGTATGGCTACACCTTC. Translated: CASSPPGYGYTF. The chain couples TRBV18 to TRBJ1-2; no definite D call. The CDR3 covers 12 residues. Germline loops: CDR1 KGHSH, CDR2 LQKENI. Trimming took 3 bases from V and 5 from J, leaving 7 bases between them.

This clonotype has more than one count but fewer than ten. The V gene is TRBV20-1, the J gene TRBJ2-3; 11 positions match TRBD2. Germline values: CDR1 DFQATT, CDR2 SNEGSKA (reference sequence). J was trimmed by 2 bases and V by 4 bases; bases with no gene match: 2. This CDR3 comprises 14 residues. DNA of the CDR3: TGCAGTGCTACTAGCGGGGGGAACACAGATACGCAGTATTTT. Its protein product is CSATSGGNTDTQYF.

V gene TRBV7-9 combines with J gene TRBJ2-1; D gene uncertain. CDR3 length equals 14 residues. In germline, CDR1 is SEHNR, CDR2 FQNEAQ (reference sequence). The germline V and J ends were trimmed by 1 base and 4 bases, with 8 bases remaining between them. CDR3 residues: CASSLVILYNEQFF. CDR3 sequence (DNA): TGTGCCAGCAGCTTAGTGATATTATACAATGAGCAGTTCTTC.

The chain recombines TRBV18 with TRBJ2-6; the match to TRBD2 covers 7 bases. The V gene end was trimmed by 1 base and the J gene end by 1 base; junction bases not matched to a gene: 1. CDR1 KGHSH and CDR2 LQKENI come from the germline V gene. The CDR3 runs 16 residues. The CDR3 region is CASSPRGGSGANVLTF. Written as DNA, the CDR3 is TGTGCCAGCTCACCACGGGGGGGTTCTGGGGCCAACGTCCTGACTTTC.

The chain is built from TRBV7-9 and TRBJ2-7; D gene ambiguous. From germline, CDR1 is SEHNR and CDR2 FQNEAQ (reference sequence). The CDR3 sequence is 13 residues long. The V end was cut by 1 base, the J end by 10 bases, with 14 bases between. The CDR3 region is CASSLDPPSFQYF. CDR3 nucleotide sequence: TGTGCCAGCAGCTTAGACCCCCCCAGCTTCCAGTACTTC.

The V call is TRBV3-1, the J call TRBJ2-2; D is unresolved. Germline values: CDR1 LGHDT, CDR2 YNNKEL (reference sequence). The CDR3 extends over 14 amino acids. Trimming pared 1 base from V and 9 bases from J, leaving 12 bases between. Here the CDR3 reads CASSQAPPGRELFF. For the CDR3, the DNA is TGTGCCAGCAGCCAAGCGCCTCCCGGTCGGGAGCTGTTTTTT.

The V call is TRBV5-1, the J call TRBJ2-5, with D possibly being TRBD1 or TRBD2 (5 bases each). The CDR3 is made up of 17 amino acids. V was trimmed by 4 bases and J by 4 bases, leaving 23 bases between them. CDR1 and CDR2 (germline): SGHRS, YFSETQ. This CDR3 is CASSLRLGTGGSETQYF. CDR3 DNA sequence: TGCGCCAGCAGCCTACGCCTTGGAACAGGCGGGTCAGAGACCCAGTACTTC.

This rearrangement joins TRBV20-1 to TRBJ2-5, with D perhaps being TRBD1 or TRBD2 (5 bases each). Between the trimmed V and J ends, which lost 5 bases and 2 bases, there was a span of 12 bases. Germline V gene lookup returns CDR1 DFQATT and CDR2 SNEGSKA (reference sequence). The CDR3 totals 13 residues. DNA of the CDR3: TGCAGTGCTTGGGACCGCCGACAAGAGACCCAGTACTTC. Translation gives CSAWDRRQETQYF.

The chain joins TRBV30 to TRBJ1-2; D remains unclear. With 0 bases removed from V and 2 bases from J, the gap between germline ends came to 7 bases. Per germline, CDR1 GTSNPN and CDR2 SVGIG (reference sequence). The CDR3 runs to 13 residues. CDR3 protein: CAWSVSGNYGYTF. CDR3 in DNA: TGTGCCTGGAGTGTATCGGGGAACTATGGCTACACCTTC.

The genes are TRBV5-1 and TRBJ1-2, with 8 bases identical to TRBD1. Germline loops: CDR1 SGHRS, CDR2 YFSETQ. The CDR3 has 15 residues. The J segment lost 3 bases and the V segment lost 0 bases, leaving 4 bases of the junction unmatched. The CDR3, as DNA: TGCGCCAGCAGCTTGGGCCCGGGACAGGACTATGGCTACACCTTC. Its translation is CASSLGPGQDYGYTF.

The chain has TRBV9 and TRBJ2-4; TRBD1 matches 7 bases. The length of the CDR3 is 18 residues. Looked up from germline, CDR1 is SGDLS and CDR2 is YYNGEE. V lost 0 bases, J lost 7 bases, and 16 bases stayed unmatched. This chain's CDR3 is CASSVEPLRQGSFNIQYF. The CDR3 DNA reads as TGTGCCAGCAGCGTAGAGCCCCTCCGACAGGGATCATTTAACATTCAGTACTTC.

This chain connects TRBV9 to TRBJ2-7, with TRBD2 matching 14 bases. This CDR3 has 14 residues. Germline lookup yields CDR1 SGDLS and CDR2 YYNGEE. V lost 3 bases to trimming and J lost 4 bases; unmatched junction nucleotides: 0. The CDR3 sequence is CASSGTSGGYEQYF. The CDR3 region has the DNA TGTGCCAGCAGCGGGACTAGCGGGGGGTACGAGCAGTACTTC. The full variable domain, completed using reference TRBV9 and TRBJ2-7, is DSGVTQTPKHLITATGQRVTLRCSPRSGDLSVYWYQQSLDQGLQFLIQYYNGEERAKGNILERFSAQQFPDLHSELNLSSLELGDSALYFCASSGTSGGYEQYFGPGTRLTVT.